Below, 7 T cell receptor beta chains from the same sample are listed, as sequenced in a study of CXCR3-negative and CXCR3-positive naive CD8 T cells. The authors made the TRB cDNA libraries by 5' RACE using UMI labels. TCRdb re-called the 5' RACE reads; every CDR3 protein appears as one record, without DNA. This repertoire comprises roughly 40,000 distinct CDR3 sequences; its ten largest clones make up roughly 8.4%. The specimen was memory CD8+ T cells from blood. These receptors came from a human donor in good health. Some clones in this sample may be carry-over from other donors' samples.

The chain links TRBV7-8 to TRBJ1-5; the TCRdb call, TRBD1, lacks DNA for checking. The CDR3 has 16 residues. Germline CDR1 and CDR2: SGHVS and FQNEAQ. The chain's CDR3 is CASSLDHRVLGQPQHF.

The J gene is TRBJ2-1, the V gene TRBV9; the D gene TCRdb calls, TRBD1, cannot be checked with no DNA. This CDR3 spans 17 amino acids. Germline V gives CDR1 SGDLS, CDR2 YYNGEE. The CDR3 loop is CASSHSAGTTPRNEQFF.

The chain recombines TRBV6-2 or TRBV6-3 with TRBJ1-5. Germline V gene data show CDR1 as MNHEY and CDR2 as SVGEGT. The CDR3 runs to 14 residues. The CDR3 protein is CASSYSRGYQPQHF.

The chain is built from TRBV29-1 and TRBJ2-7; the TRBD1 assignment by TCRdb is unverifiable without DNA. Germline-derived CDR1 and CDR2 are SQVTM and ANQGSEA. CDR3 size: 15 residues. CDR3 sequence: CSVEESQGRDYEQYF.

V gene TRBV12-3 or TRBV12-4 combines with J gene TRBJ2-3. CDR3 length: 12 residues. CDR3 amino acids: CASSLGLNTQYF.

The gene calls are TRBV7-6 and TRBJ2-7; TCRdb indicates TRBD1, and absent DNA this call remains unverified. The CDR3 runs 15 residues. Per the germline V gene, CDR1 is SGHVS and CDR2 is FNYEAQ. The CDR3 reads CASSLEGQGAYEQYF.

The chain couples TRBV20-1 to TRBJ2-7; the D call from TCRdb, TRBD1, cannot be confirmed without DNA. Germline values: CDR1 DFQATT, CDR2 SNEGSKA (reference sequence). The CDR3 runs 15 residues. The CDR3 is CSARDIFAGGNEQYF.